The 25 T cell receptor beta chains below were found in one sample sequenced in a study of T cells after posttransplantation cyclophosphamide. The table came from immunoSEQ multiplex PCR; TCRdb's copy has only in-frame clones and leaves some out. Recorded here are under 45,000 clones, none singletons. The sequenced sample consisted of PBMCs. The receptor source for this set is a man younger than 45 in good health and a related stem cell transplant donor.

This clone showed up many times. This sample includes further DNA sequences coding for the same CDR3. This chain links TRBV6-5 with TRBJ1-1; D perhaps matches TRBD1 (5 bases). Per germline, CDR1 MNHEY and CDR2 SVGAGI. There are 15 residues in the CDR3. Deletions cut 0 bases from V and 1 base from J, with 9 bases between. This chain's CDR3 is CASSYSPQGNTEAFF. In nucleotides, the CDR3 is TGTGCCAGCAGTTACTCCCCCCAGGGGAACACTGAAGCTTTCTTT.

The V and J genes are TRBV7-2 and TRBJ2-5, with TRBD2 matching 13 bases. Germline CDR1 and CDR2: SGHTA and FQGNSA. The CDR3 covers 15 residues. The J segment lost 5 bases and the V segment lost 5 bases, leaving 5 bases of the junction unmatched. The CDR3 DNA follows: TGTGCCAGCAGCCCTACTAGCGGGGGGGTGGAGACCCAGTACTTC. Residues: CASSPTSGGVETQYF.

The sample holds many counts of this clone. This chain links TRBV15 with TRBJ1-5, with D perhaps matching TRBD1 (5 bases). The germline V and J ends were trimmed by 0 bases and 3 bases, with 9 bases remaining between them. CDR1 LNHNV and CDR2 YYDKDF come from the germline V gene (reference sequence). The CDR3 consists of 15 residues. The CDR3 coding sequence is TGTGCCACCAGCAGAGATTCGACAGACAATCAGCCCCAGCATTTT. As protein: CATSRDSTDNQPQHF.

The table lists this clone with many counts. V gene TRBV6-2 or TRBV6-3 combines with J gene TRBJ1-5; 7 bases line up with TRBD1. V lost 1 base and J lost 3; bases outside the gene matches: 6. CDR1 and CDR2 from the germline V gene are MNHEY and SVGEGT. The CDR3 is 16 amino acids. DNA for the CDR3: TGTGCCAGCAGTTACTATCCAGGGGGGCCCAATCAGCCCCAGCATTTT. Translation: CASSYYPGGPNQPQHF.

The chain combines TRBV4-1 with TRBJ2-1; D is ambiguous. Germline V gives CDR1 MGHRA, CDR2 YSYEKL. With 1 base removed from V and 5 bases from J, the gap between germline ends came to 9 bases. The CDR3 covers 14 residues. The CDR3 protein is CASSQVVSDNEQFF. The CDR3, as DNA: TGCGCCAGCAGCCAAGTTGTCTCGGACAATGAGCAGTTCTTC.

This clone was recorded at least ten times. This chain connects TRBV24-1 to TRBJ2-1; TRBD2 is a possible D gene (6 bases). The V gene's germline CDR1 is KGHDR and CDR2 SFDVKD. Trimming pared 4 bases from V and 7 bases from J, leaving 10 bases between. CDR3 length equals 13 residues. The CDR3 DNA is TGTGCCACCAGTGAGCCCGCGGGGAATGAGCAGTTCTTC. Translated: CATSEPAGNEQFF.

This clone showed up many times. The chain combines TRBV12-3 or TRBV12-4 with TRBJ1-3; D is possibly TRBD1 (5 bases). V was pared by 9 bases and J by 0 bases, with 21 bases between. The CDR3 runs to 17 residues. The CDR3 coding sequence is TGTGCCAGTCTGAGTTACCACAGGCAAGACTCTGGAAACACCATATATTTT. It encodes CASLSYHRQDSGNTIYF.

A few counts support this clone. The chain links TRBV29-1 to TRBJ2-3, with 7 bases that match TRBD1. V dropped 8 bases and J dropped 2; count of bases not matched to a gene: 10. Germline V CDR1 and CDR2: SQVTM, ANQGSEA. The CDR3 contains 14 residues. CDR3 bases: TGCAGCCACGAAGGGACAGTCCCCACAGATACGCAGTATTTT. Its translation is CSHEGTVPTDTQYF.

In this sample, this clone turned up a few times. The chain joins TRBV29-1 to TRBJ2-3; perhaps TRBD1 as D (6 bases). The CDR3 runs to 14 residues. Trimming left V 6 bases short and J 0 bases short, with 13 bases between. Germline assignment: CDR1 SQVTM and CDR2 ANQGSEA. CDR3 in DNA: TGCAGCGTCGCCCAGACAGGTAGCACAGATACGCAGTATTTT. Protein sequence: CSVAQTGSTDTQYF.

This clone showed up many times. The chain has TRBV10-1 and TRBJ1-5; D gene uncertain. This CDR3 contains 10 residues. Germline CDR1 WNHNN, CDR2 SYGVQD (reference sequence). V was trimmed by 1 base and J by 16 bases, leaving 8 bases between them. The DNA of the CDR3 is TGCGCCAGCAGTGAGTTTCCATCACATTTT. This sequence encodes CASSEFPSHF.

This clone was observed at least ten times. V gene TRBV18 combines with J gene TRBJ2-2; 14 bases agree with TRBD2. The CDR3 is 18 amino acids. Per germline, CDR1 KGHSH and CDR2 LQKENI. With V trimmed by 6 bases and J by 8 bases, 14 bases remained unmatched. CDR3 bases: TGTGCCAGCTCGCCTCTCGGACTAGCGGGGGGAACCCGTGGGGAGCTGTTTTTT. This encodes CASSPLGLAGGTRGELFF.

J is TRBJ1-1 and V is TRBV12-3 or TRBV12-4; TRBD1 aligns across 7 bases. V lost 6 bases to trimming and J lost 9 bases; unmatched junction nucleotides: 13. The CDR3 is 14 residues long. CDR3: CASSSPQGRAQAFF. The CDR3 DNA reads TGTGCCAGCAGCTCCCCACAGGGGCGGGCTCAAGCTTTCTTT.

This clone was seen more than once but under ten times. V gene TRBV27 combines with J gene TRBJ1-5, with 7 bases identical to TRBD1. J lost 2 bases, V lost 5 bases, and 12 bases had no gene match. The CDR3 is 17 amino acids. Germline V gene sequence: CDR1 MNHEY, CDR2 SMNVEV (reference sequence). The CDR3 DNA reads as TGTGCCAGCAGTAATTACAGGGGAAATCAACGCAATCAGCCCCAGCATTTT. Protein sequence: CASSNYRGNQRNQPQHF.

At least ten counts were recorded for this clone. The chain combines TRBV15 with TRBJ2-1; D unresolved. This CDR3 has 16 residues. Germline CDR1 reads LNHNV; CDR2 reads YYDKDF (reference sequence). V lost 0 bases to trimming and J lost 0 bases, with 9 bases between them. The CDR3, as DNA: TGTGCCACCAGCAGAGACAACAGTCGCTCCTACAATGAGCAGTTCTTC. This translates into CATSRDNSRSYNEQFF.

This clone came up many times. The CDR3 is CASSKDRASTDTQYF. CDR3 sequence (DNA): TGTGCCAGCAGTAAAGACAGGGCCAGCACAGATACGCAGTATTTT. The genes are TRBV2 and TRBJ2-3; 7 bases are a match to TRBD1. CDR1 and CDR2 from the germline V gene are SNHLY and FYNNEI. The CDR3 contains 15 residues. V shed 5 bases, J shed 0 bases, and the junction held 5 bases outside the gene matches.

This clone was detected ten times or more. CDR3 nucleotides: TGTGCCAGTAGCCAAGACAGGAACACTGAAGCTTTCTTT. It yields the protein CASSQDRNTEAFF. The chain joins TRBV19 to TRBJ1-1; possibly TRBD1 for D (5 bases). Deletions cut 6 bases from V and 1 base from J, with 9 bases between. The germline gives CDR1 LNHDA, CDR2 SQIVND (reference sequence). The CDR3 has 13 residues.

This clone has more than one count but fewer than ten. The chain joins TRBV29-1 to TRBJ1-2; TRBD1 matches 9 bases. Trimming removed 0 bases from V and 8 bases from J; junction bases left unmatched: 4. Germline CDR1 SQVTM, CDR2 ANQGSEA. The CDR3 has 13 amino acids. CDR3 sequence (DNA): TGCAGCGTTGAAGACGGGACAGGGCGCGGCTACACCTTC. This translates into CSVEDGTGRGYTF.

This clone was observed many times. CDR3 bases: TGTGCCAGCAGCTTAGTGAGGCAGGGGAACACTGAAGCTTTCTTT. Translating it yields CASSLVRQGNTEAFF. V gene TRBV7-9 combines with J gene TRBJ1-1, with TRBD1 as a possible D gene (5 bases). The CDR3 spans 15 residues. The V gene's germline CDR1 is SEHNR and CDR2 FQNEAQ (reference sequence). V was trimmed by 1 base and J by 1 base, leaving 10 bases between them.

This clone appeared many times. This chain uses TRBV10-3 with TRBJ1-1, with TRBD1 identical over 9 bases. Unmatched junction bases numbered 8, after V lost 7 bases and J lost 2 bases. Germline CDR1 and CDR2: ENHRY and SYGVKD. The CDR3 totals 15 residues. CDR3 protein: CAIIAGTGPNTEAFF. The CDR3 region has the DNA TGTGCCATCATCGCCGGGACAGGGCCTAACACTGAAGCTTTCTTT.

Ten or more counts support this clone. V usage is TRBV28 and J usage is TRBJ1-2; 8 bases fit TRBD1. The germline gives CDR1 MDHEN, CDR2 SYDVKM. This CDR3 is built from 16 residues. The J segment lost 4 bases and the V segment lost 7 bases, leaving 14 bases of the junction unmatched. CDR3: CASTIPQGAALYGYTF. In DNA form, the CDR3 reads TGTGCCAGCACCATACCTCAGGGGGCCGCTCTCTATGGCTACACCTTC.

This clone was seen at least ten times. The CDR3 protein is CASSPPRRLGNEQYF. CDR3 nucleotides: TGTGCCAGCAGCCCGCCTCGACGGCTAGGCAACGAGCAGTACTTC. The chain couples TRBV7-9 to TRBJ2-7, with unresolved D. CDR1 SEHNR and CDR2 FQNEAQ come from the germline V gene (reference sequence). V was shortened by 5 bases and J by 5 bases, with 19 bases between the two germline ends. The CDR3 is made up of 15 amino acids.

This clone was recorded a few times. The rearrangement uses TRBV6-1 and TRBJ2-3; TRBD2 aligns across 7 bases. The V segment lost 5 bases and the J segment 0 bases; nucleotides outside the gene matches: 2. CDR1 is MNHNS, CDR2 SASEGT, per germline. The CDR3 sequence is 14 residues long. The CDR3 sequence is CASSNSGSTDTQYF. DNA of the CDR3: TGTGCCAGCAGTAATAGCGGGAGCACAGATACGCAGTATTTT.

The sample holds many counts of this clone. The chain joins TRBV7-3 to TRBJ2-1, with 8 nucleotides matching TRBD2. The CDR3 extends over 16 amino acids. V lost 6 bases, J lost 10 bases, and 17 bases stayed unmatched. In germline, CDR1 is SGHTA, CDR2 FQGTGA. Written as DNA, the CDR3 is TGTGCCAGCAGTCCCCATAGGCCGGGGGGGCCTGGGGAGCAGTTCTTC. It encodes CASSPHRPGGPGEQFF.

This clone was picked up many times. The chain combines TRBV28 with TRBJ2-1; 11 bases match TRBD2. Per the germline V gene, CDR1 is MDHEN and CDR2 is SYDVKM. J gave up 9 bases and V 3 bases, and 10 bases lay outside the gene matches. The CDR3 extends over 16 amino acids. The chain's CDR3 is CASSLGVAGGPGEQFF. The CDR3 DNA reads TGTGCCAGCAGTTTGGGGGTAGCGGGGGGGCCCGGTGAGCAGTTCTTC.

The chain couples TRBV28 to TRBJ1-1; tentative D call: TRBD1 (5 bases). The CDR3 spans 12 residues. Between the trimmed V and J ends, which lost 11 bases and 5 bases, there was a span of 15 bases. The germline V gene has CDR1 MDHEN and CDR2 SYDVKM. The CDR3 is CASSEGVTEAFF. DNA of the CDR3: TGTGCCTCATCCGAAGGGGTGACTGAAGCTTTCTTT.